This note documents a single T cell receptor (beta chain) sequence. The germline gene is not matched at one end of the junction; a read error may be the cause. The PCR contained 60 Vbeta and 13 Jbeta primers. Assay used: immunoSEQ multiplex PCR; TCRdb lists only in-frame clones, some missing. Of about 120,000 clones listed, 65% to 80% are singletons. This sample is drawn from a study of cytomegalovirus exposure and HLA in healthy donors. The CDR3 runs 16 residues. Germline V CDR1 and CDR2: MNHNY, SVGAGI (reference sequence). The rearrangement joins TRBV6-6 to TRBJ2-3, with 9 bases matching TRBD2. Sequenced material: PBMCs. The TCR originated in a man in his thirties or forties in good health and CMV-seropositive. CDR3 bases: TGTGCCAGCAGTTACCAAGCGGGGGGCCTGACAGGTACGCAGTATTTT. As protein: CASSYQAGGLTGTQYF.